This TCR beta chain comes out of a study of blood T cell repertoires in COVID-19. Study information: Samples representing acute and convalescent COVID-19 were sourced from the United States, Italy and Spain. T cells, B-cell-depleted T cells, or PBMCs supplied cDNA or gDNA.

This clone was detected a few times. The CDR3 totals 12 residues. V was trimmed by 1 base and J by 7 bases, leaving 10 bases between them. Germline V lookup: CDR1 SQVTM, CDR2 ANQGSEA. Clones were sequenced by immunoSEQ multiplex PCR, and TCRdb holds only the in-frame ones, with some missing. Of around 46,000 clones in the sample, approximately 80% were seen once. Specimen: peripheral blood. The chain couples TRBV29-1 to TRBJ1-1, with unresolved D. This TCR came from a human donor with active or convalescent COVID-19. The donor label of this sample is uncertain. The CDR3 DNA sequence: TGCAGCGTTGAAGGCACAGTGGATGAAGCTTTCTTT. Its translation: CSVEGTVDEAFF.